This T cell receptor (beta chain) emerged from a study of OX40 agonist ivuxolimab in advanced cancers. The overall study: Partial responses were recorded for three patients, including one with hepatocellular carcinoma and two with cutaneous melanoma. Study-wide results and limits: Doses of 0.1 to 3.0 mg/kg were accompanied by clonal expansion of CD4+ and CD8+ blood T cells by week 6.

Assay: immunoSEQ multiplex PCR; the TCRdb copy retains only in-frame clones and omits some. The sample has 20,000 or so clones, nearly 85% seen once. Remarks on this clone: Its matching antigen is unknown.

V lost 8 bases and J lost 8; bases outside the gene matches: 4. This CDR3 is built from 11 residues. CDR1 MDHEN and CDR2 SYDVKM come from the germline V gene. The V gene is TRBV28, the J gene TRBJ1-2, with 8 bases fitting TRBD1. This specimen consisted of CD4+ or CD8+ T cells sorted from blood, obtained in a trial of the OX40 agonist ivuxolimab. This sequence was found in an adult with an advanced solid tumor such as melanoma, head and neck, liver or kidney cancer. The CDR3, as DNA: TGTGCCAGCGACAGGGGAAGCGGCTACACCTTC. Amino acids: CASDRGSGYTF.